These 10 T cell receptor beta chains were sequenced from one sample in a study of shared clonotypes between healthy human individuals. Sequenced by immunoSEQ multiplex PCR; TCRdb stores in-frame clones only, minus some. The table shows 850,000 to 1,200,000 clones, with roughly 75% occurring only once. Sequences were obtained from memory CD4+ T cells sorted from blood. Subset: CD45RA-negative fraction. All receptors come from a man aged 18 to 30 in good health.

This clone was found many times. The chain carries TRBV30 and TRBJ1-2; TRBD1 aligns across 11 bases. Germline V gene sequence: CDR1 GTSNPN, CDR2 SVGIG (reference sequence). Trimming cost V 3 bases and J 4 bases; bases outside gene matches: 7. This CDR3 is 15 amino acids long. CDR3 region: CAWRTSGQGGYGYTF. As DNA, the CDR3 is TGTGCCTGGAGGACCTCGGGACAGGGGGGCTATGGCTACACCTTC.

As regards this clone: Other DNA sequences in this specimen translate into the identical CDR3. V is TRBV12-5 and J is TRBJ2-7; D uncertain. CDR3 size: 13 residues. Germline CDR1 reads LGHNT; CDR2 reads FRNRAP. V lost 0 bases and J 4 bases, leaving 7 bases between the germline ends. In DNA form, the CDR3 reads TGTGCTAGTGGTTTGGTACCCCTATACGAGCAGTACTTC. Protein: CASGLVPLYEQYF.

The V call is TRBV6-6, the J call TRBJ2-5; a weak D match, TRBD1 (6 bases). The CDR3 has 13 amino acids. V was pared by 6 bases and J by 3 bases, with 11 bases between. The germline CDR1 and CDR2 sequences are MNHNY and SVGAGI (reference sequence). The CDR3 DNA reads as TGTGCCAGCAGCCTAACAGGGAAAGAGACCCAGTACTTC. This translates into CASSLTGKETQYF.

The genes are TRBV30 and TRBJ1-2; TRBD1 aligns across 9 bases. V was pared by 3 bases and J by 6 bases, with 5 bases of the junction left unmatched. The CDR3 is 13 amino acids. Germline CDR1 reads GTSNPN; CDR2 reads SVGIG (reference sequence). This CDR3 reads CAWSAQGAHGYTF. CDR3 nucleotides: TGTGCCTGGAGCGCACAGGGGGCGCATGGCTACACCTTC.

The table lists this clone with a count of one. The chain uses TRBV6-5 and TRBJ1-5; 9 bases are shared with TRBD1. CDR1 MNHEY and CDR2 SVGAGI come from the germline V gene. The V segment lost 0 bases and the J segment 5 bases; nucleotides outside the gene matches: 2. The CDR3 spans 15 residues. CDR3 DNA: TGTGCCAGCAGTTACTCGGGACAGGGTTATCAGCCCCAGCATTTT. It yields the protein CASSYSGQGYQPQHF.

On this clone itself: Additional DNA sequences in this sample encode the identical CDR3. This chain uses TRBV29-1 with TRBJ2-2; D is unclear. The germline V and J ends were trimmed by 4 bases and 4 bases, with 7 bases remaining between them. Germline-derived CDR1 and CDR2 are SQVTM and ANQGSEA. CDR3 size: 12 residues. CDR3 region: CSVAHFTGELFF. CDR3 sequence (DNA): TGCAGCGTTGCACACTTCACCGGGGAGCTGTTTTTT.

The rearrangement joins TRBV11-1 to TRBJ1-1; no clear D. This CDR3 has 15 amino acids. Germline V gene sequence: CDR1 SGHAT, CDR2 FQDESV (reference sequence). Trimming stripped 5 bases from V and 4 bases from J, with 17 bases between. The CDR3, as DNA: TGTGCCAGCAGCCCTCGTTTTACGGGGAGCACTGAAGCTTTCTTT. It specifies CASSPRFTGSTEAFF.

The CDR3 region is CASRLARGPSHYGYTF. As DNA, the CDR3 is TGTGCAAGTCGCTTAGCCCGTGGTCCATCTCATTATGGCTACACCTTC. This chain links TRBV12-2 with TRBJ1-2. TRBV12-2 is reported as a pseudogene. The CDR3 loop spans 16 amino acids.

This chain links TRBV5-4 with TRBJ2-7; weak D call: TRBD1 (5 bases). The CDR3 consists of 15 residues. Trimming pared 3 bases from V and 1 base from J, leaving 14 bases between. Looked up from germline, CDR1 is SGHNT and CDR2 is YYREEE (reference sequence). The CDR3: CASSSSGILSYEQYF. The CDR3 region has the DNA TGTGCCAGCAGCTCCTCAGGGATCTTATCCTACGAGCAGTACTTC.

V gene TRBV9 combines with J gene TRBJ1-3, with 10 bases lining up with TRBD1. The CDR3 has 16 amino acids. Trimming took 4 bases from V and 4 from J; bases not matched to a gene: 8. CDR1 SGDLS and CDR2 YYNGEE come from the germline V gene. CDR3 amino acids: CASSSGTGVQGNTIYF. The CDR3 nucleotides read TGTGCCAGCAGCTCCGGGACAGGGGTACAAGGAAACACCATATATTTT.